The 5 T cell receptor beta chains below all came from one sample that was sequenced in a study of cytomegalovirus exposure and HLA in healthy donors. Researchers ran the PCR with 60 Vbeta and 13 Jbeta primers. Sequencing was performed with immunoSEQ multiplex PCR; in TCRdb, only in-frame clones are kept and a portion is missing. This table has just over 150,000 clones, about three quarters appearing once. The material sequenced was PBMCs. The receptors originated from a female donor in good health and CMV-seronegative.

The chain employs TRBV5-4 and TRBJ2-5; D unclear. Trimming left V 3 bases short and J 1 base short, with 13 bases between. Per germline, CDR1 SGHNT and CDR2 YYREEE (reference sequence). CDR3 length: 15 amino acids. This CDR3 is CASSSKEASQETQYF. CDR3 bases: TGTGCCAGCAGCTCCAAGGAAGCGTCCCAAGAGACCCAGTACTTC.

This clone was seen more than once but under ten times. The chain has TRBV27 and TRBJ1-1; TRBD1 agrees at 8 bases. The CDR3 has 16 amino acids. Per germline, CDR1 MNHEY and CDR2 SMNVEV (reference sequence). After removal of 4 bases from V and 3 bases from J, the junction contained 10 bases not matched to a gene. The CDR3 coding sequence is TGTGCCAGCAGTTCGCCCGACAGGGGTAGGGACACTGAAGCTTTCTTT. It codes for CASSSPDRGRDTEAFF.

The rearrangement joins TRBV7-9 to TRBJ1-5; D might be TRBD1 (5 bases). Germline CDR1 reads SEHNR; CDR2 reads FQNEAQ (reference sequence). The CDR3 runs 15 residues. With 5 bases removed from V and 3 bases from J, the gap between germline ends came to 14 bases. CDR3 region: CASSPGSRDNQPQHF. The CDR3 nucleotides are TGTGCCAGCAGCCCCGGGTCCAGGGACAATCAGCCCCAGCATTTT.

The chain couples TRBV10-3 to TRBJ2-7, with no clear D. V lost 10 bases and J 7 bases, leaving 20 bases between the germline ends. CDR1 and CDR2 from the germline V gene are ENHRY and SYGVKD. The CDR3 is made up of 13 amino acids. CDR3 amino acids: CASQTSGQWEQYF. CDR3 bases: TGTGCCAGCCAGACATCTGGGCAGTGGGAGCAGTACTTC.

The chain carries TRBV6-5 and TRBJ2-7; 8 bases agree with TRBD2. The junction had 13 bases not matched to a gene; V was cut back by 6 bases and J by 6 bases. The CDR3 extends over 15 amino acids. From germline, CDR1 is MNHEY and CDR2 SVGAGI. Written as DNA, the CDR3 is TGTGCCAGCAGGTACACGGGAGGGGGGGCTCCCGAGCAGTACTTC. Its protein is CASRYTGGGAPEQYF.